These T cell receptor beta chains were read from a single sample in a study of blood T cell repertoires in COVID-19. The repertoire was sequenced with immunoSEQ multiplex PCR; TCRdb's copy has only in-frame clones and lacks some. The top ten hold 9.5% to 15% of the sample, which has more than 150,000 clones, about 86% seen once. The source material was peripheral blood. These TCRs come from a woman aged 70-85 years with COVID-19, enrolled during active disease. CDR3s leave out the opening cysteine and the closing phenylalanine or tryptophan. Each record gives: V gene, J gene, CDR3 protein.

V: TRBV11-3
J: TRBJ2-3
CDR3: ASSTGTDTQY

V: TRBV29-1
J: TRBJ2-3
CDR3: SVVRDRGADTQY

V: TRBV30
J: TRBJ1-3
CDR3: AWSVGSGGLSGNTIY

V: TRBV7-9
J: TRBJ1-3
CDR3: ATRGGNTIY

V: TRBV7-2
J: TRBJ1-2
CDR3: ASSLGGSYGYT

V: TRBV5-1
J: TRBJ2-5
CDR3: ASSLQGTETQY

V: TRBV6-1
J: TRBJ2-5
CDR3: ASSEWGVQETQY

V: TRBV28
J: TRBJ1-1
CDR3: ASSPTGWDTEAF

V: TRBV7-3
J: TRBJ1-1
CDR3: ASSFGTANTEAF

V: TRBV7-2
J: TRBJ2-7
CDR3: ASSKKEILSYEQY

V: TRBV3-1/TRBV3-2
J: TRBJ1-3
CDR3: ASRQSYSGNTIY

V: TRBV5-6
J: TRBJ2-7
CDR3: ASSQSGTGKVEQY

V: TRBV5-1
J: TRBJ2-1
CDR3: ASSLKASGFLNEQF

V: TRBV5-5
J: TRBJ1-2
CDR3: ASSQTGARSYGYT

V: TRBV13
J: TRBJ2-4
CDR3: ASSQRIRTSGNIQY

V: TRBV3-1/TRBV3-2
J: TRBJ2-7
CDR3: ASSQDPSGAYEQY

V: TRBV3-1/TRBV3-2
J: TRBJ2-4
CDR3: ASSLGSGGIQY

V: TRBV29-1
J: TRBJ2-7
CDR3: SVVTTGSGYEQY

V: TRBV11-1
J: TRBJ2-5
CDR3: ASRTSTGVETQY

V: TRBV30
J: TRBJ2-6
CDR3: AWRVPGQGTGANVLT

V: TRBV5-1
J: TRBJ1-5
CDR3: ASSLAGIGNQPQH

V: TRBV25-1
J: TRBJ2-2
CDR3: ASSPPMNTGELF

V: TRBV5-5
J: TRBJ2-7
CDR3: ASSNTPVASGSDEQY

V: TRBV27
J: TRBJ1-2
CDR3: ASRRTGLVYGYT

V: TRBV11-2
J: TRBJ2-5
CDR3: ASSLADRAVQY

V: TRBV5-1
J: TRBJ2-1
CDR3: ASSLSSSYNEQF

V: TRBV6-6
J: TRBJ1-5
CDR3: ASSRGGGGSNQPQH

V: TRBV6-5
J: TRBJ1-1
CDR3: ASSYSDSNTEAF